The clone carrying this TCR beta chain was picked up one time. This entry belongs to a study of blood T cell repertoires in COVID-19. Across the whole study: T cells, B-cell-depleted T cells, or PBMCs supplied cDNA or gDNA.

Original processing methods: Using reference gene primer amplification, nucleated cell counts were estimated. Assay used: immunoSEQ multiplex PCR; TCRdb lists only in-frame clones, some missing. V and J calls and clone size are given by that table; D and trimming were obtained from the DNA. This sample has about 260,000 clones; around nine tenths occur once, and the top ten carry 9.5% to 13%. Input material: peripheral blood. The sequence was collected from a woman in her 70s with COVID-19, enrolled during active disease.

The CDR3 DNA sequence: TGTGCCAGCAGCCCCGGACTGGGGGGTGTCCACGAGCAGTACTTC. It specifies CASSPGLGGVHEQYF. The chain links TRBV7-2 to TRBJ2-7; D perhaps matches TRBD2 (6 bases). Germline CDR1 and CDR2: SGHTA and FQGNSA. The CDR3 loop spans 15 amino acids. V dropped 5 bases and J dropped 5 bases, with 19 bases sitting between them.